The rows below give T cell receptor beta chains drawn from one sample of a study of shared clonotypes between healthy human individuals. Measured with immunoSEQ multiplex PCR; TCRdb has only the in-frame clones, and not every one. Of around 2.1 million clones in the sample, approximately 94% were seen once. Input material: naive CD8+ T cells from PBMCs. All receptors derive from a man younger than 35 in good health. Some clones in this sample may be carry-over from other donors' samples. Both conserved end residues are part of each CDR3. The D gene is left open where the match is weak. For some rows the clone size is stated as once, few or many, or as a class when expanded; others skip it.

>.|TRBJ2-7|.|TRBV19
CASGEQGREQYF
TGTGCCAGTGGGGAGCAAGGGCGCGAGCAGTACTTC
>.|TRBJ2-7|.|TRBV28
CASSGSRDLDLEQYF
TGTGCCAGCAGTGGTTCCCGGGACTTGGATTTGGAGCAGTACTTC
>.|TRBJ1-1|TRBD1|TRBV27
CASSLTGGLAEAFF
TGTGCCAGCAGTTTGACAGGGGGACTTGCTGAAGCTTTCTTT
>.|TRBJ1-1|.|TRBV11-2
CASSLYRGNTEAFF
TGTGCCAGCAGCTTATATCGGGGAAACACTGAAGCTTTCTTT
>.|TRBJ2-1|TRBD2|TRBV7-8
CASSRLAGGRNEQFF
TGTGCCAGCAGCAGATTAGCGGGAGGTCGCAATGAGCAGTTCTTC
>.|TRBJ2-1|.|TRBV18
CASSPPSRSYNEQFF
TGTGCCAGCTCACCCCCTAGCCGGTCCTACAATGAGCAGTTCTTC
>.|TRBJ1-1|TRBD1|TRBV6-1
CASLRRGQGSTEAFF
TGTGCCAGCCTCAGGAGGGGACAGGGTAGCACTGAAGCTTTCTTT
>.|TRBJ2-3|TRBD2|TRBV15
CATSSGTSGSDTQYF
TGTGCCACCAGCTCCGGGACTAGCGGGTCGGATACGCAGTATTTT
>.|TRBJ1-2|.|TRBV13
CASSLRGNYGYTF
TGTGCCAGCAGCTTAAGGGGGAACTATGGCTACACCTTC
>once|TRBJ2-7|.|TRBV27
CASSPRLPPYEQYF
TGTGCCAGTAGCCCGCGACTACCCCCCTACGAGCAGTACTTC
>once|TRBJ2-2|.|TRBV19
CASSIRQAGELFF
TGTGCCAGTAGTATCAGGCAGGCCGGGGAGCTGTTTTTT
>.|TRBJ2-7|.|TRBV27
CASSLSRGRAYEQYF
TGTGCCAGCAGTTTATCTAGGGGGAGGGCCTACGAGCAGTACTTC
>.|TRBJ2-5|.|TRBV28
CASSPGRTLETQYF
TGTGCCAGCAGCCCCGGACGGACATTAGAGACCCAGTACTTC
>few|TRBJ1-1|TRBD1|TRBV7-9
CASSAPGQANTEAFF
TGTGCCAGCAGCGCTCCGGGACAGGCAAACACTGAAGCTTTCTTT
>.|TRBJ2-6|.|TRBV7-9
CASSSFGGSGANVLTF
TGTGCCAGCAGCTCTTTCGGGGGCTCTGGGGCCAACGTCCTGACTTTC
>.|TRBJ2-3|TRBD2|TRBV5-1
CASSPASGGRTDTQYF
TGCGCCAGCAGCCCGGCTAGCGGGGGCCGCACAGATACGCAGTATTTT
>.|TRBJ1-2|.|TRBV27
CASSLVGGDGYTF
TGTGCCAGCAGTTTAGTTGGGGGAGATGGCTACACCTTC
>.|TRBJ2-3|TRBD2|TRBV27
CASSSGLAGFRTDTQYF
TGTGCCAGCAGTTCTGGACTAGCGGGATTTAGGACAGATACGCAGTATTTT
>few|TRBJ1-1|.|TRBV4-2
CASNDRAPHAEAFF
TGTGCCAGTAATGACCGGGCCCCTCACGCTGAAGCTTTCTTT
>.|TRBJ2-2|TRBD1|TRBV13
CASSSNRDRAVTGELFF
TGTGCCAGCAGCTCAAACCGGGACAGGGCCGTCACCGGGGAGCTGTTTTTT
>once|TRBJ2-7|TRBD1|TRBV4-3
CASSQETHRGANYEQYF
TGCGCCAGCAGCCAGGAGACCCACAGGGGGGCGAACTACGAGCAGTACTTC
>once|TRBJ2-1|TRBD2|TRBV7-9
CASSTPSGRPINEQFF
TGTGCCAGCAGCACTCCTAGCGGGAGGCCGATCAATGAGCAGTTCTTC
>.|TRBJ2-2|.|TRBV4-1
CASSQAPNTGELFF
TGCGCCAGCAGCCAAGCCCCGAACACCGGGGAGCTGTTTTTT
>.|TRBJ2-1|.|TRBV18
CASSPPLYNEQFF
TGTGCCAGCTCACCACCCCTCTACAATGAGCAGTTCTTC
>.|TRBJ2-7|.|TRBV27
CASSPRVLGAHEQYF
TGTGCCAGCAGCCCCAGGGTGCTGGGTGCGCACGAGCAGTACTTC
>.|TRBJ2-1|TRBD2|TRBV4-3
CASSQQLAGVAATYNEQFF
TGCGCCAGCAGCCAGCAACTAGCGGGAGTGGCCGCCACCTACAATGAGCAGTTCTTC
>.|TRBJ2-6|.|TRBV28
CASTFGSSGANVLTF
TGTGCCAGCACTTTCGGGAGCTCTGGGGCCAACGTCCTGACTTTC
>.|TRBJ1-2|.|TRBV4-3
CASSQVFSAHYGYTF
TGCGCCAGCAGCCAAGTCTTCTCGGCCCACTATGGCTACACCTTC
>.|TRBJ1-5|.|TRBV27
CASSLSPGGNQPQHF
TGTGCCAGCAGTTTATCGCCAGGGGGCAATCAGCCCCAGCATTTT
>.|TRBJ1-4|.|TRBV7-9
CASSPEGLPNEKLFF
TGTGCCAGCAGCCCTGAGGGGCTACCTAATGAAAAACTGTTTTTT
>.|TRBJ1-3|.|TRBV29-1
CSFSGASGNTIYF
TGCAGCTTCTCGGGCGCCTCTGGAAACACCATATATTTT
>.|TRBJ1-1|TRBD1|TRBV27
CASSWAGTGVLEAFF
TGTGCCAGCAGTTGGGCCGGGACAGGGGTCCTCGAAGCTTTCTTT
>.|TRBJ1-4|.|TRBV14
CASSQGTALIF
TGTGCCAGCAGCCAAGGGACCGCTCTCATTTTT
>.|TRBJ2-3|.|TRBV9
CASSRGGDSTDTQYF
TGTGCCAGCAGCCGAGGAGGAGATAGCACAGATACGCAGTATTTT
>.|TRBJ2-1|.|TRBV7-9
CAFRPPGLDLNNEQFF
TGTGCCTTTAGGCCACCGGGACTTGACCTAAACAATGAGCAGTTCTTC
>.|TRBJ1-4|TRBD1|TRBV11-2
CASSRTGRNEKLFF
TGTGCCAGCAGCCGGACAGGGAGAAATGAAAAACTGTTTTTT